These 4 T cell receptor beta chains came from one sample sequenced in a study of blood T cell repertoires in COVID-19. Assay: immunoSEQ multiplex PCR; the TCRdb copy retains only in-frame clones and omits some. This table has over 15,000 clones, roughly 76% appearing once. Input material: peripheral blood. Receptors were obtained from a man aged 70 or older with active or convalescent COVID-19.

V and J are TRBV6-5 and TRBJ2-7; a weak D match, TRBD2 (7 bases). Germline CDR1 MNHEY, CDR2 SVGAGI. There are 14 residues in the CDR3. Trimming took 6 bases from V and 6 from J, leaving 18 bases between them. In DNA form, the CDR3 reads TGTGCCAGCAGGAGGGCTTATAGGGGGGGCGAGCAGTACTTC. Translated: CASRRAYRGGEQYF.

The gene calls are TRBV5-1 and TRBJ2-5; unclear D gene. Germline V gene lookup returns CDR1 SGHRS and CDR2 YFSETQ. V dropped 0 bases and J dropped 2 bases, with 8 bases sitting between them. The length of the CDR3 is 14 residues. CDR3 residues: CASSLVATQETQYF. DNA of the CDR3: TGCGCCAGCAGCTTGGTAGCCACGCAAGAGACCCAGTACTTC.

V gene TRBV10-3 combines with J gene TRBJ1-2; 8 bases fit TRBD1. The V gene's germline CDR1 is ENHRY and CDR2 SYGVKD. This CDR3 region has 16 residues. V was clipped by 7 bases and J by 1 base; unmatched bases: 11. The CDR3 bases are TGTGCCATCACTGACAGGGGAACCCTGATTAACTATGGCTACACCTTC. Protein product: CAITDRGTLINYGYTF.

The rearrangement links TRBV6-5 to TRBJ2-7; weak D call: TRBD1 (6 bases). Trimming left V 7 bases short and J 6 bases short, with 19 bases between. The CDR3 covers 14 residues. Germline V gene data show CDR1 as MNHEY and CDR2 as SVGAGI. DNA for the CDR3: TGTGCCAGCAAATTCGACCGTGAGACAGGCGAGCAGTACTTC. Amino acid sequence: CASKFDRETGEQYF.